The 20 T cell receptor beta chains presented below share a single source sample, sequenced in a study of blood T cell repertoires in COVID-19. The protocol was immunoSEQ multiplex PCR, while the TCRdb copy is restricted to in-frame clones and leaves out a portion. This sample has roughly 330,000 clones, with approximately 88% found just once. The sequenced sample consisted of peripheral blood. The source of these receptors is a man younger than 35 who had recovered from COVID-19.

The chain is built from TRBV18 and TRBJ1-3; 8 bases are shared with TRBD1. This CDR3 is 16 amino acids long. CDR1 and CDR2 from the germline V gene are KGHSH and LQKENI. The junction had 5 bases not matched to a gene; V was cut back by 2 bases and J by 2 bases. Written as DNA, the CDR3 is TGTGCCAGCTCACCAACCGGGACAGGAGCTGGAAACACCATATATTTT. Its translation: CASSPTGTGAGNTIYF. The whole variable domain, remainder taken from reference TRBV18 and TRBJ1-3, is NAGVMQNPRHLVRRRGQEARLRCSPMKGHSHVYWYRQLPEEGLKFMVYLQKENIIDESGMPKERFSAEFPKEGPSILRIQQVVRGDSAAYFCASSPTGTGAGNTIYFGEGSWLTVV.

The chain has TRBV5-4 and TRBJ1-4; tentatively, D is TRBD1 (6 bases). Per germline, CDR1 SGHNT and CDR2 YYREEE (reference sequence). The CDR3 consists of 17 residues. Trimming took off 4 bases at V and 0 bases at J, with 16 bases between the two ends. CDR3 residues: CASSPGQGRTTNEKLFF. In DNA form, the CDR3 reads TGTGCCAGCAGCCCTGGCCAGGGGCGGACAACTAATGAAAAACTGTTTTTT.

The CDR3 region is CSVEADVGGANGYTF. CDR3 nucleotide sequence: TGCAGCGTTGAAGCCGACGTAGGGGGCGCGAATGGCTACACCTTC. The chain is built from TRBV29-1 and TRBJ1-2; 7 positions agree with TRBD1. CDR1 SQVTM and CDR2 ANQGSEA come from the germline V gene. The V segment lost 1 base and the J segment 6 bases; nucleotides outside the gene matches: 11. The CDR3 has 15 residues.

The chain employs TRBV9 and TRBJ1-3; perhaps TRBD1 as D (6 bases). The V end was cut by 0 bases, the J end by 0 bases, with 13 bases between. The CDR3 contains 17 residues. Germline CDR1 is SGDLS and CDR2 is YYNGEE. This chain's CDR3 is CASSVAPGTLSGNTIYF. The CDR3 DNA sequence: TGTGCCAGCAGCGTAGCTCCGGGGACACTCTCTGGAAACACCATATATTTT. Drawing the rest from reference TRBV9 and TRBJ1-3, the complete variable domain is DSGVTQTPKHLITATGQRVTLRCSPRSGDLSVYWYQQSLDQGLQFLIQYYNGEERAKGNILERFSAQQFPDLHSELNLSSLELGDSALYFCASSVAPGTLSGNTIYFGEGSWLTVV.

The genes are TRBV7-9 and TRBJ1-5, with 8 bases fitting TRBD1. V dropped 5 bases and J dropped 5; count of bases not matched to a gene: 8. The CDR3 is 15 amino acids. The germline V gene has CDR1 SEHNR and CDR2 FQNEAQ (reference sequence). The CDR3 DNA reads as TGTGCCAGCAGCCCAACAGGACAGGGCCATCAGCCCCAGCATTTT. Translating gives CASSPTGQGHQPQHF.

This clone has just a few counts. This chain joins TRBV5-1 and TRBJ2-2; the D gene is possibly TRBD1 (5 bases). Germline loops: CDR1 SGHRS, CDR2 YFSETQ. This CDR3 contains 15 residues. V lost 4 bases, J lost 1 base, and 11 bases lay in between. The CDR3 DNA reads as TGCGCCAGCAGCGATAATACAGGGAACACCGGGGAGCTGTTTTTT. Its translation is CASSDNTGNTGELFF. The whole variable domain, filled in from reference TRBV5-1 and TRBJ2-2, reads KAGVTQTPRYLIKTRGQQVTLSCSPISGHRSVSWYQQTPGQGLQFLFEYFSETQRNKGNFPGRFSGRQFSNSRSEMNVSTLELGDSALYLCASSDNTGNTGELFFGEGSRLTVL.

The sample holds one count of this clone. The CDR3 protein is CASSRGTSGSTDTQYF. The CDR3 DNA reads as TGTGCCAGTAGTAGAGGGACTAGCGGGAGCACAGATACGCAGTATTTT. The V and J genes are TRBV19 and TRBJ2-3; TRBD2 matches 12 bases. V lost 4 bases, J lost 0 bases, and 2 bases stayed unmatched. Looked up from germline, CDR1 is LNHDA and CDR2 is SQIVND (reference sequence). CDR3 length: 16 amino acids.

As to this clone: Other nucleotide sequences in the sample specify the same CDR3. V usage is TRBV9 and J usage is TRBJ2-7; 8 nucleotides agree with TRBD2. Germline assignment: CDR1 SGDLS and CDR2 YYNGEE. The CDR3 is 15 amino acids. V trimming: 0 bases; J trimming: 4 bases; junction bases outside the gene matches: 6. CDR3 nucleotides: TGTGCCAGCAGCGTAGAGGGCGGGGGGTCTTACGAGCAGTACTTC. Its translation: CASSVEGGGSYEQYF. Full variable domain (rest looked up from reference TRBV9 and TRBJ2-7): DSGVTQTPKHLITATGQRVTLRCSPRSGDLSVYWYQQSLDQGLQFLIQYYNGEERAKGNILERFSAQQFPDLHSELNLSSLELGDSALYFCASSVEGGGSYEQYFGPGTRLTVT.

V usage is TRBV5-1 and J usage is TRBJ2-7, with a possible D match to TRBD1 (5 bases). This CDR3 contains 15 residues. Trimming removed 2 bases from V and 7 bases from J, with 19 bases in between. Germline V gene sequence: CDR1 SGHRS, CDR2 YFSETQ. CDR3 residues: CASSFEGAPFGEQYF. The CDR3 nucleotides are TGCGCCAGCAGCTTCGAAGGGGCCCCATTCGGGGAGCAGTACTTC.

The chain recombines TRBV24-1 with TRBJ2-3, with 14 bases aligning to TRBD2. V gave up 1 base and J gave up 1 base; unmatched junction bases: 15. Germline values: CDR1 KGHDR, CDR2 SFDVKD. The CDR3 has 22 amino acids. CDR3 in DNA: TGTGCCACCAGTGATTTCCCACGACTAGCGGGGGGGCAACCGTCTTGCACAGATACGCAGTATTTT. Translating gives CATSDFPRLAGGQPSCTDTQYF.

The rearrangement uses TRBV30 and TRBJ2-3, with a possible D match to TRBD2 (6 bases). Per germline, CDR1 GTSNPN and CDR2 SVGIG (reference sequence). Trimming cost V 0 bases and J 6 bases, with 10 bases left between them. The CDR3 has 13 amino acids. CDR3 loop: CAWSVRGRDTQYF. The DNA of the CDR3 is TGTGCCTGGAGTGTTCGAGGGAGGGATACGCAGTATTTT.

The chain employs TRBV4-1 and TRBJ2-1; TRBD2 matches at 9 bases. Germline CDR1 MGHRA, CDR2 YSYEKL. Trimming removed 4 bases from V and 8 bases from J; junction bases left unmatched: 9. This CDR3 is 15 amino acids long. This chain's CDR3 is CASSPLTSGRDEQFF. CDR3 coding DNA: TGCGCCAGCAGCCCCCTAACTAGCGGGCGCGATGAGCAGTTCTTC.

The chain has TRBV19 and TRBJ2-1, with TRBD2 matching 12 bases. V was pared by 4 bases and J by 8 bases, with 9 bases of the junction left unmatched. This CDR3 contains 16 residues. Germline assignment: CDR1 LNHDA and CDR2 SQIVND (reference sequence). This CDR3 reads CASSTTLAGGPYEQFF. As DNA, the CDR3 is TGTGCCAGTAGTACCACCCTAGCGGGGGGGCCCTATGAGCAGTTCTTC. Full variable domain (outside the CDR3, taken from reference TRBV19 and TRBJ2-1): DGGITQSPKYLFRKEGQNVTLSCEQNLNHDAMYWYRQDPGQGLRLIYYSQIVNDFQKGDIAEGYSVSREKKESFPLTVTSAQKNPTAFYLCASSTTLAGGPYEQFFGPGTRLTVL.

J is TRBJ2-2 and V is TRBV19; 7 bases are shared with TRBD1. CDR1 and CDR2 from the germline V gene are LNHDA and SQIVND (reference sequence). Trimming cost V 3 bases and J 5 bases; bases outside gene matches: 6. The CDR3 is 15 amino acids. The CDR3 loop is CASSMGRGRTGELFF. CDR3 nucleotide sequence: TGTGCCAGTAGTATGGGTAGGGGGCGAACCGGGGAGCTGTTTTTT.

The genes are TRBV4-2 and TRBJ1-2; tentatively, D is TRBD1 (5 bases). Trimming stripped 1 base from V and 2 bases from J, with 8 bases between. The CDR3 runs to 14 residues. Germline V gene data show CDR1 as LGHNA and CDR2 as YNFKEQ. The CDR3 protein is CASSQATENYGYTF. The CDR3 coding sequence is TGTGCCAGCAGCCAAGCGACAGAGAACTATGGCTACACCTTC.

This chain connects TRBV18 to TRBJ2-2, with 8 bases that match TRBD1. CDR1 is KGHSH and CDR2 is LQKENI in the germline V gene. Trimming at V came to 3 bases and at J to 4 bases, leaving 7 bases not matched to a gene. The CDR3 has 16 residues. The CDR3 region is CASSPGQALITGELFF. In DNA form, the CDR3 reads TGTGCCAGCTCACCGGGACAGGCCCTCATCACCGGGGAGCTGTTTTTT.

The chain has TRBV12-3 or TRBV12-4 and TRBJ2-1; D call uncertain. The length of the CDR3 is 12 residues. Deletions cut 3 bases from V and 7 bases from J, with 7 bases between. The CDR3 reads CASSLGFNEQFF. The CDR3 region has the DNA TGTGCCAGCAGTTTGGGCTTTAATGAGCAGTTCTTC.

The rearrangement links TRBV7-9 to TRBJ2-1; weak D call: TRBD2 (7 bases). Germline assignment: CDR1 SEHNR and CDR2 FQNEAQ (reference sequence). The CDR3 loop spans 17 amino acids. The germline V and J ends were trimmed by 3 bases and 0 bases, with 15 bases remaining between them. The CDR3, as DNA: TGTGCCAGCAGCTTTGCGGGGGCACCCAGCTCCTACAATGAGCAGTTCTTC. Its protein is CASSFAGAPSSYNEQFF.

V usage is TRBV5-1 and J usage is TRBJ1-1; 7 nucleotides align to TRBD1. With 3 bases clipped from V and 4 bases from J, the junction kept 9 bases outside the gene matches. Looked up from germline, CDR1 is SGHRS and CDR2 is YFSETQ. The CDR3 runs to 15 residues. In nucleotides, the CDR3 is TGCGCCAGCAGCTCTCAGGGGGGCGAAAGCACTGAAGCTTTCTTT. It yields the protein CASSSQGGESTEAFF.

This chain joins TRBV5-1 and TRBJ1-5, with 7 positions matching TRBD1. The V and J ends lost 1 base and 2 bases, in that order; junction bases with no gene match: 0. The CDR3 runs 14 residues. Germline V gene data show CDR1 as SGHRS and CDR2 as YFSETQ. The CDR3 bases are TGCGCCAGCAGCTTGACAGGGGGCAATCAGCCCCAGCATTTT. It translates to CASSLTGGNQPQHF.